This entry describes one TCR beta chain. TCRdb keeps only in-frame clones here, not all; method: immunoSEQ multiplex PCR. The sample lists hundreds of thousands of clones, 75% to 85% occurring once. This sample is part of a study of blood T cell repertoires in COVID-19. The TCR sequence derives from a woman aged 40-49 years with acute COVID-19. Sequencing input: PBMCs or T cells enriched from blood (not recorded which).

The CDR3, as DNA: TGTGCCAGTAGTGTCGACAGGGGTAATTCACCCCTCCACTTT. Translation gives CASSVDRGNSPLHF. The genes are TRBV19 and TRBJ1-6; 8 bases line up with TRBD1. Germline V gene lookup returns CDR1 LNHDA and CDR2 SQIVND (reference sequence). This CDR3 region has 14 residues. The trim removed 5 bases at V and 6 bases at J, leaving 3 bases unmatched.